The 21 T cell receptor beta chains reported below all come from one sample, sequenced in a study of liver allograft versus peripheral blood T cells. Study overall: Transplanted livers held T cell receptor repertoires, and these were compared with repertoires in recipients' peripheral blood.

MiXCR was run by TCRdb on the reads, yielding one entry per CDR3 protein. The profile shows about 13,000 distinct CDR3 sequences, around 20% of them singletons. The receptor source for this set is a human patient who had a liver transplant. Part of the T cell pool may stem from the graft donor.

This clonotype was observed at least ten times. The chain links TRBV20-1 to TRBJ1-4, with 8 bases matching TRBD1. This CDR3 has 14 residues. Trimming removed 4 bases from V and 7 bases from J; junction bases left unmatched: 8. Germline V gene sequence: CDR1 DFQATT, CDR2 SNEGSKA (reference sequence). The CDR3 DNA is TGCAGTGCTATCCCAGGGGGCGGGGGTGAAAAACTGTTTTTT. Its translation is CSAIPGGGGEKLFF.

Only a few counts were recorded for this clonotype. CDR3 protein: CASSSNRGQNIQYF. The CDR3 nucleotides are TGTGCCAGCAGCTCCAACAGGGGACAAAACATTCAGTACTTC. The gene calls are TRBV7-9 and TRBJ2-4; TRBD1 matches 7 bases. This CDR3 has 14 residues. Germline V gives CDR1 SEHNR, CDR2 FQNEAQ (reference sequence). V shed 4 bases and J 5 bases; nucleotides not matched to a gene: 5. The variable domain in full, with the rest retrieved from reference TRBV7-9 and TRBJ2-4, is DTGVSQNPRHKITKRGQNVTFRCDPISEHNRLYWYRQTLGQGPEFLTYFQNEAQLEKSRLLSDRFSAERPKGSFSTLEIQRTEQGDSAMYLCASSSNRGQNIQYFGAGTRLSVL.

This clonotype was seen once. The J gene is TRBJ2-5, the V gene TRBV11-2, with unresolved D. CDR1 and CDR2 (germline): SGHAT, FQNNGV. This CDR3 is 14 amino acids long. V was clipped by 5 bases and J by 3 bases, with 13 bases between them. The CDR3 reads CASSPVGLEETQYF. Here the CDR3 DNA reads TGTGCCAGCAGCCCCGTCGGCTTAGAAGAGACCCAGTACTTC.

This clonotype is deemed medium-sized (0.01 to 0.1%). The V call is TRBV6-2 or TRBV6-3, the J call TRBJ2-7, with D possibly matching TRBD2 (5 bases). There are 16 residues in the CDR3. The germline CDR1 and CDR2 sequences are MNHEY and SVGEGT. V lost 6 bases to trimming and J lost 7 bases, with 25 bases between them. CDR3 coding DNA: TGTGCCAGCAGCGCACCCGCCAGCGGCTCCTGGCGAGAGCAGTACTTC. Encoded protein: CASSAPASGSWREQYF.

By sample fraction, this clonotype is medium-sized. The CDR3 loop reads CASSFGQAQVGGYTF. The CDR3 DNA sequence: TGTGCCAGCAGTTTCGGACAGGCTCAAGTGGGTGGCTACACCTTC. The V and J genes are TRBV27 and TRBJ1-2; 7 nucleotides match TRBD1. This CDR3 is built from 15 residues. With V trimmed by 3 bases and J by 7 bases, 11 bases remained unmatched. Germline V gene sequence: CDR1 MNHEY, CDR2 SMNVEV (reference sequence).

This clonotype was seen ten or more times. The chain has TRBV19 and TRBJ2-7; D is tentatively TRBD1 or TRBD2 (6 bases each). Germline assignment: CDR1 LNHDA and CDR2 SQIVND (reference sequence). The germline V and J ends were trimmed by 3 bases and 4 bases, with 13 bases remaining between them. The CDR3 loop spans 14 amino acids. CDR3 sequence reads: CASSIYGGVYEQYF. DNA of the CDR3: TGTGCCAGTAGTATCTACGGGGGCGTATACGAGCAGTACTTC.

This clonotype was observed a few times. This chain joins TRBV30 and TRBJ1-1; D perhaps matches TRBD1 (6 bases). The CDR3 runs to 14 residues. V was pared by 0 bases and J by 4 bases, with 12 bases between. CDR1 and CDR2 (germline): GTSNPN, SVGIG (reference sequence). The CDR3 coding sequence is TGTGCCTGGAGTGTGCGGGGGGCGACCACTGAAGCTTTCTTT. Its protein is CAWSVRGATTEAFF.

By its share, this clonotype is medium-sized. The chain uses TRBV6-1 and TRBJ2-7; D call uncertain. Trimming stripped 2 bases from V and 6 bases from J, with 20 bases between. Germline-derived CDR1 and CDR2 are MNHNS and SASEGT. CDR3 length: 16 amino acids. The CDR3 nucleotides are TGTGCCAGCAGTGAATATTCGACATATCGGTTGGGCGAGCAGTACTTC. Protein: CASSEYSTYRLGEQYF.

This clonotype was seen a few times. The V and J genes are TRBV28 and TRBJ1-5; 10 nucleotides match TRBD1. With 1 base clipped from V and 3 bases from J, the junction kept 6 bases outside the gene matches. The germline V gene encodes CDR1 MDHEN and CDR2 SYDVKM. This CDR3 spans 17 amino acids. The CDR3 loop reads CASSLFRGTGDNQPQHF. In nucleotides, the CDR3 is TGTGCCAGCAGTTTATTTAGGGGGACAGGGGACAATCAGCCCCAGCATTTT.

This clonotype is categorized as medium-sized (0.01 to 0.1%). The rearrangement joins TRBV28 to TRBJ1-5; 8 nucleotides match TRBD1. Germline-derived CDR1 and CDR2 are MDHEN and SYDVKM. V was pared by 4 bases and J by 7 bases, with 9 bases of the junction left unmatched. The CDR3 has 15 residues. CDR3 in amino acids: CASSSPTGGRQPQHF. The CDR3 DNA reads as TGTGCCAGCAGTTCCCCTACAGGGGGGAGGCAGCCCCAGCATTTT. Looking up the rest from reference TRBV28 and TRBJ1-5 gives the full variable domain: DVKVTQSSRYLVKRTGEKVFLECVQDMDHENMFWYRQDPGLGLRLIYFSYDVKMKEKGDIPEGYSVSREKKERFSLILESASTNQTSMYLCASSSPTGGRQPQHFGDGTRLSIL.

This chain links TRBV20-1 with TRBJ1-6, with D possibly TRBD1 on 5 matching bases. CDR1 DFQATT and CDR2 SNEGSKA come from the germline V gene (reference sequence). The V and J ends lost 3 bases and 6 bases respectively, with 9 bases between them. The CDR3 length is 13 residues. The CDR3 region is CSARGGSNSPLHF. The CDR3 coding sequence is TGCAGTGCTAGGGGGGGTTCTAATTCACCCCTCCACTTT.

This clonotype is termed medium-sized. The chain couples TRBV6-5 to TRBJ1-5; a possible D gene is TRBD1 (6 bases). The germline CDR1 and CDR2 sequences are MNHEY and SVGAGI. This CDR3 has 16 amino acids. V lost 0 bases, J lost 5 bases, and 14 bases lay in between. The CDR3: CASSYSPRGEDQPQHF. CDR3 DNA sequence: TGTGCCAGCAGTTACTCGCCCAGGGGAGAGGATCAGCCCCAGCATTTT.

This clonotype appeared a few times. V gene TRBV25-1 combines with J gene TRBJ1-2, with a possible D match to TRBD1 (5 bases). Trimming removed 3 bases at V and 8 bases at J, with 13 bases between. The CDR3 is 13 amino acids. CDR1 and CDR2 (germline): MGHDK, SYGVNS. CDR3 loop: CASSDSGISGYTF. In nucleotides, the CDR3 is TGTGCCAGCAGTGATTCAGGGATTAGCGGCTACACCTTC.

This clonotype was seen many times. This sequence joins TRBV7-2 and TRBJ2-1, with TRBD2 matching over 8 bases. CDR1 SGHTA and CDR2 FQGNSA come from the germline V gene. Trimming took 1 base from V and 4 from J; bases not matched to a gene: 6. The CDR3 is made up of 16 amino acids. DNA for the CDR3: TGTGCCAGCAGCTTAGAGGGAGCGGGGGTTTACAATGAGCAGTTCTTC. Amino acid sequence: CASSLEGAGVYNEQFF. The full variable domain, rest sourced from reference TRBV7-2 and TRBJ2-1, is GAGVSQSPSNKVTEKGKDVELRCDPISGHTALYWYRQSLGQGLEFLIYFQGNSAPDKSGLPSDRFSAERTGGSVSTLTIQRTQQEDSAVYLCASSLEGAGVYNEQFFGPGTRLTVL.

This clonotype has just a few counts. The chain has TRBV27 and TRBJ2-3; no firm D call. The CDR3 has 12 amino acids. The V gene's germline CDR1 is MNHEY and CDR2 SMNVEV (reference sequence). Trimming stripped 8 bases from V and 5 bases from J, with 11 bases between. CDR3 protein: CASGILKDTQYF. The CDR3 DNA reads TGTGCCAGCGGAATTTTAAAAGATACGCAGTATTTT.

This clonotype was picked up many times. This chain connects TRBV27 to TRBJ1-5; D might be TRBD1 (5 bases). The V end was cut by 1 base, the J end by 1 base, with 14 bases between. The germline CDR1 and CDR2 sequences are MNHEY and SMNVEV (reference sequence). The CDR3 extends over 17 amino acids. CDR3 coding DNA: TGTGCCAGCAGTTTATACGGGGGGGGTGGAAGCAATCAGCCCCAGCATTTT. The encoded protein is CASSLYGGGGSNQPQHF.

This clonotype was picked up many times. CDR3 DNA: TGTGCCAGCAGCTTCTCTAGCGGGATCGAGCAGTACTTC. This encodes CASSFSSGIEQYF. The V gene is TRBV7-2, the J gene TRBJ2-7; 9 bases are a match to TRBD2. The CDR3 contains 13 residues. The germline gives CDR1 SGHTA, CDR2 FQGNSA. After removal of 3 bases from V and 6 bases from J, the junction contained 3 bases not matched to a gene.

This clonotype ranks as medium-sized (0.01 to 0.1%). This chain links TRBV6-2 or TRBV6-3 with TRBJ2-1; 7 bases are a match to TRBD2. The CDR3 runs to 14 residues. V lost 6 bases and J lost 8; bases outside the gene matches: 10. The germline V gene has CDR1 MNHEY and CDR2 SVGEGT. The CDR3 DNA reads as TGTGCCAGCAGCCCCCGTCCGGGGAGGGATGAGCAGTTCTTC. Translating gives CASSPRPGRDEQFF.

By sample fraction, this clonotype is medium-sized. The rearrangement links TRBV5-6 to TRBJ1-2; D is possibly TRBD1 (5 bases). This CDR3 comprises 19 residues. V was cut by 4 bases and J by 0 bases, with 25 bases left in between. The V gene's germline CDR1 is SGHDT and CDR2 YYEEEE. In DNA form, the CDR3 reads TGTGCCAGCAGCCCAACCGATGGTCTCGATACAGGTACTAACTATGGCTACACCTTC. It yields the protein CASSPTDGLDTGTNYGYTF.

This clonotype is medium-sized within its sample. The rearrangement links TRBV6-1 to TRBJ2-1; 10 nucleotides agree with TRBD1. CDR3 length: 14 amino acids. Germline V gene lookup returns CDR1 MNHNS and CDR2 SASEGT. V trimming: 0 bases; J trimming: 8 bases; junction bases outside the gene matches: 1. CDR3: CASSEAGQGDEQFF. CDR3 nucleotide sequence: TGTGCCAGCAGTGAAGCAGGACAGGGGGATGAGCAGTTCTTC.

The chain couples TRBV12-3 or TRBV12-4 to TRBJ1-1; D remains unclear. CDR3 length equals 13 residues. Trimming left V 9 bases short and J 4 bases short, with 15 bases between. The CDR3 reads CARSNQDGTEAFF. The CDR3 DNA reads TGTGCCAGAAGTAATCAGGACGGCACTGAAGCTTTCTTT.